A single T cell receptor (beta chain) is shown here with its context. Antigen unknown. Germline CDR1 and CDR2: MGHRA and YSYEKL. CDR3 length: 16 amino acids. V was trimmed by 1 base and J by 2 bases, leaving 12 bases between them. The data derive from a study of a mutant IDH1 vaccine in newly diagnosed glioma. Study in general: Patients arrived already treated with radiotherapy, temozolomide, or both, most having had both. Study-wide results and caveats: Overall, 90% to 95% of patients had vaccine-induced immune responses.

Time point here: week 47, end of study. Doses consisted of 300 ug of mutant IDH1 20-mer peptide each, paired with topical imiquimod. Data came from immunoSEQ multiplex PCR; TCRdb stores just in-frame clones and leaves some out. The sample contains about 94,000 clones, 85% to 90% of which appear only once. The chain joins TRBV4-1 to TRBJ2-1; D gene uncertain. Source: PBMCs, taken from a glioma patient whose treatment included an IDH1 peptide vaccine. The receptor was derived from a woman aged 50 to 60 with glioma. CDR3 nucleotides: TGCGCCAGCAGCCAAGGACGACAAAGGACCTACAATGAGCAGTTCTTC. Protein: CASSQGRQRTYNEQFF.